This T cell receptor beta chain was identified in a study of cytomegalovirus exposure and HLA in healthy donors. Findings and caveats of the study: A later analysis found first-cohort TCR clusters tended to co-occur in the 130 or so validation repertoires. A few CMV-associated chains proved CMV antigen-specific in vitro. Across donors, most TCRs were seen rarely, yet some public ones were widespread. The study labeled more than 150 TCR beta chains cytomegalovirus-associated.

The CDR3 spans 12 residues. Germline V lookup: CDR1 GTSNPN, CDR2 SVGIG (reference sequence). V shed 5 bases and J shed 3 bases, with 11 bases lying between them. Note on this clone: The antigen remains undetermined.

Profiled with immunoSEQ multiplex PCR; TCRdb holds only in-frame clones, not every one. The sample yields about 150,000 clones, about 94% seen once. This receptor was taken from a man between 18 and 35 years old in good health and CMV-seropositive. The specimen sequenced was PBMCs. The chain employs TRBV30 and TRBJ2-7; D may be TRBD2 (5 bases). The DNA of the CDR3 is TGTGCCTGGGAACGAGGGCGCTACGAGCAGTACTTC. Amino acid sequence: CAWERGRYEQYF.